These T cell receptor beta chains were read from a single sample in a study of T cell therapy after organ transplantation. Their cognate antigens are unknown. Measured with immunoSEQ multiplex PCR; TCRdb has only the in-frame clones, and not every one. This table holds 2,100 or so clones, roughly nine tenths found once. Sequenced material: CD8+ T cells from blood, taken before autologous CMV-specific T cell therapy. All receptors come from a human patient who had received a solid organ transplant and had CMV disease. Each CDR3 is given with its conserved first and last residue. The order of the fields is V gene, J gene, clone size, D gene, CDR3 DNA, CDR3 protein. D genes are given only for firm matches. Clone size is not always given. Where it is, it says once, few, many or a class for expanded clones.

v_call: TRBV27
j_call: TRBJ2-1
clone_size: -
d_call: TRBD2
cdr3_nt: TGTGCCAGCACCCCGACTAGCGCGAAGTACAATGAGCAGTTCTTC
cdr3_aa: CASTPTSAKYNEQFF

v_call: TRBV5-4
j_call: TRBJ1-4
clone_size: -
d_call: -
cdr3_nt: TGTGCCAGCCATTTCCTTGGCGAAAAACTGTTTTTT
cdr3_aa: CASHFLGEKLFF

v_call: TRBV7-9
j_call: TRBJ2-3
clone_size: -
d_call: -
cdr3_nt: TGTGCCAGCAGTTTCTACACAGATACGCAGTATTTT
cdr3_aa: CASSFYTDTQYF

v_call: TRBV6-5
j_call: TRBJ2-1
clone_size: -
d_call: -
cdr3_nt: TGTGCCAGCAGCCCTGGAACAAAATATTACAATGAGCAGTTCTTC
cdr3_aa: CASSPGTKYYNEQFF

v_call: TRBV28
j_call: TRBJ2-1
clone_size: -
d_call: TRBD1
cdr3_nt: TGTGCCAGCAGTTTCGGCGGACAGGGCGGTGAGCAGTTCTTC
cdr3_aa: CASSFGGQGGEQFF

v_call: TRBV19
j_call: TRBJ1-6
clone_size: -
d_call: -
cdr3_nt: TGTGCCAGTGCCTCAGGTACCTATAATTCACCCCTCCACTTT
cdr3_aa: CASASGTYNSPLHF

v_call: TRBV27
j_call: TRBJ1-5
clone_size: -
d_call: -
cdr3_nt: TGTGCCAGCAGTTTATCCCGACCGGGAAGGAGTCAGCCCCAGCATTTT
cdr3_aa: CASSLSRPGRSQPQHF

v_call: TRBV5-4
j_call: TRBJ2-3
clone_size: -
d_call: -
cdr3_nt: TGTGCCAGCAGCCTCGGGACGGCTAGCACAGATACGCAGTATTTT
cdr3_aa: CASSLGTASTDTQYF

v_call: TRBV11-2
j_call: TRBJ2-1
clone_size: -
d_call: -
cdr3_nt: TGTGCCAGCAGCTTAGTTGAGCAGTTCTTC
cdr3_aa: CASSLVEQFF

v_call: TRBV2
j_call: TRBJ2-2
clone_size: -
d_call: -
cdr3_nt: TGTGCCAGCTCAGGTCACAGGGAGACCGGGGAGCTGTTTTTT
cdr3_aa: CASSGHRETGELFF

v_call: TRBV15
j_call: TRBJ1-2
clone_size: -
d_call: -
cdr3_nt: TGTGCCACCAGCGGCCGAGGGCAGGGGAGGGCTGGCTACACCTTC
cdr3_aa: CATSGRGQGRAGYTF

v_call: TRBV25-1
j_call: TRBJ1-6
clone_size: once
d_call: TRBD1
cdr3_nt: TGTGCCAGCAGTGGTGGGACAGGGATTCGGCCCCTCCACTTT
cdr3_aa: CASSGGTGIRPLHF

v_call: TRBV13
j_call: TRBJ2-5
clone_size: -
d_call: -
cdr3_nt: TGTGCCAGCAGGACCAGGGGAGCCCAGTACTTC
cdr3_aa: CASRTRGAQYF

v_call: TRBV6-6
j_call: TRBJ2-1
clone_size: -
d_call: TRBD2
cdr3_nt: TGTGCCAGCAGTCCCGCGTTCGAGCGGGGGGTCAATGAGCAGTTCTTC
cdr3_aa: CASSPAFERGVNEQFF

v_call: TRBV19
j_call: TRBJ2-3
clone_size: -
d_call: -
cdr3_nt: TGTGCCAGTAGTATCGAGTTTGTAGATACGCAGTATTTT
cdr3_aa: CASSIEFVDTQYF

v_call: TRBV30
j_call: TRBJ1-1
clone_size: -
d_call: -
cdr3_nt: TGTGCCTGGAGGGGCGTGAACACTGAAGCTTTCTTT
cdr3_aa: CAWRGVNTEAFF

v_call: TRBV11-2
j_call: TRBJ2-1
clone_size: -
d_call: -
cdr3_nt: TGTGCCAGCAGCTTAGGTCGGTACAATGAGCAGTTCTTC
cdr3_aa: CASSLGRYNEQFF

v_call: TRBV4-3
j_call: TRBJ2-3
clone_size: -
d_call: TRBD2
cdr3_nt: TGCGCCAGCAGCCAAGATGGGAGGGAGGAGAGCACAGATACGCAGTATTTT
cdr3_aa: CASSQDGREESTDTQYF

v_call: TRBV5-1
j_call: TRBJ2-1
clone_size: -
d_call: -
cdr3_nt: TGCGCCAGCAGCTTGGCCCTCCACAGGGAGCAGTTCTTC
cdr3_aa: CASSLALHREQFF

v_call: TRBV2
j_call: TRBJ2-3
clone_size: -
d_call: -
cdr3_nt: TGTGCCAGCAGTGCGGTTGGGGGGACGCTCACAGATACGCAGTATTTT
cdr3_aa: CASSAVGGTLTDTQYF

v_call: TRBV4-3
j_call: TRBJ1-6
clone_size: -
d_call: TRBD1
cdr3_nt: TGCGCCAGCAGCCAGGACGCCGGGACAGGGTCTTCACCCCTCCACTTT
cdr3_aa: CASSQDAGTGSSPLHF

v_call: TRBV6-5
j_call: TRBJ1-2
clone_size: -
d_call: -
cdr3_nt: TGTGCCAGCAGTTACTTTCCGGGGGCTGGCTATGGCTACACCTTC
cdr3_aa: CASSYFPGAGYGYTF

v_call: TRBV19
j_call: TRBJ2-7
clone_size: -
d_call: -
cdr3_nt: TGTGCCAGTAGTGAAATACGTGGCGACGAGCAGTACTTC
cdr3_aa: CASSEIRGDEQYF

v_call: TRBV10-3
j_call: TRBJ1-2
clone_size: few
d_call: -
cdr3_nt: TGTGCCATCAGTGAACCAGGGAGGGACTATGGCTACACCTTC
cdr3_aa: CAISEPGRDYGYTF

v_call: TRBV27
j_call: TRBJ2-2
clone_size: -
d_call: -
cdr3_nt: TGTGCCAGCAGTTTCCCAGGACCTAGACCGGCCCCGGGCACCGGGGAGCTGTTTTTT
cdr3_aa: CASSFPGPRPAPGTGELFF

v_call: TRBV14
j_call: TRBJ2-5
clone_size: -
d_call: TRBD1
cdr3_nt: TGTGCCAGCAGCCCGGGGACAGGGCTTTTGGAGACCCAGTACTTC
cdr3_aa: CASSPGTGLLETQYF

v_call: TRBV6-4
j_call: TRBJ2-1
clone_size: -
d_call: -
cdr3_nt: TGTGCCAGCAGCCCCTCGGAGAACAATGAGCAGTTCTTC
cdr3_aa: CASSPSENNEQFF

v_call: TRBV6-5
j_call: TRBJ2-7
clone_size: once
d_call: TRBD2
cdr3_nt: TGTGCCAGCAGTAACGGGGCGGGGGCCTACGAGCAGTACTTC
cdr3_aa: CASSNGAGAYEQYF

v_call: TRBV30
j_call: TRBJ1-5
clone_size: -
d_call: TRBD1
cdr3_nt: TGTGCCTGGAGTGTACACAGGGGGCTCAATCAGCCCCAGCATTTT
cdr3_aa: CAWSVHRGLNQPQHF

v_call: TRBV6-5
j_call: TRBJ2-7
clone_size: -
d_call: -
cdr3_nt: TGTGCCAGCAGTTATACAGGGTCCCACGAGCAGTACTTC
cdr3_aa: CASSYTGSHEQYF

v_call: TRBV5-8
j_call: TRBJ1-5
clone_size: -
d_call: TRBD1
cdr3_nt: TGTGCCAGCAGCGAGGGACAGAATAGCAATCAGCCCCAGCATTTT
cdr3_aa: CASSEGQNSNQPQHF

v_call: TRBV15
j_call: TRBJ1-2
clone_size: -
d_call: -
cdr3_nt: TGTGCCACCAGCCCCCGTAGGAGCTATGGCTACACCTTC
cdr3_aa: CATSPRRSYGYTF

v_call: TRBV27
j_call: TRBJ2-1
clone_size: -
d_call: -
cdr3_nt: TGTGCCAGCGCCCCAGCTGGGGGGGCAGCCTACAATGAGCAGTTCTTC
cdr3_aa: CASAPAGGAAYNEQFF

v_call: TRBV22-1
j_call: TRBJ2-6
clone_size: -
d_call: -
cdr3_nt: TGTCCTGGGAGGCACCAACAAAAGCGAACAAAGCCGGGCAACGTCCTGACTTTC
cdr3_aa: CPGRHQQKRTKPGNVLTF

v_call: TRBV27
j_call: TRBJ2-6
clone_size: -
d_call: -
cdr3_nt: TGTGCCAGCTCGTTCTCTGGGGCCAACGTCCTGACTTTC
cdr3_aa: CASSFSGANVLTF

v_call: TRBV6-5
j_call: TRBJ2-7
clone_size: few
d_call: -
cdr3_nt: TGTGCCAGCAGCCACGGGGGAGGGGGTTACGAGCAGTACTTC
cdr3_aa: CASSHGGGGYEQYF

v_call: TRBV27
j_call: TRBJ2-7
clone_size: -
d_call: TRBD2
cdr3_nt: TGTGCCAGCAGTTTAACTAGCGGGAGTCACCACGAGCAGTACTTC
cdr3_aa: CASSLTSGSHHEQYF

v_call: TRBV7-9
j_call: TRBJ2-7
clone_size: -
d_call: TRBD2
cdr3_nt: TGTGCCAGCAGCGAGGGACTAGCGGGGTACGAGCAGTACTTC
cdr3_aa: CASSEGLAGYEQYF

v_call: TRBV9
j_call: TRBJ1-2
clone_size: -
d_call: -
cdr3_nt: TGTGCCAGCAGCGGAGGGGGAGGCGGCAGGGAGGATGTCGGCTATGGCTACACCTTC
cdr3_aa: CASSGGGGGREDVGYGYTF

v_call: TRBV10-3
j_call: TRBJ2-2
clone_size: -
d_call: -
cdr3_nt: TGTGCCATCAGAATGACAGCCAACACCGGGGAGCTGTTTTTT
cdr3_aa: CAIRMTANTGELFF

v_call: TRBV4-2
j_call: TRBJ2-7
clone_size: -
d_call: -
cdr3_nt: TGTGCCAGCAGCCAAGATGAGGGGGGGGGCAACTACGAGCAGTACTTC
cdr3_aa: CASSQDEGGGNYEQYF

v_call: TRBV28
j_call: TRBJ2-7
clone_size: -
d_call: -
cdr3_nt: TGTGCCAGCAGTTCCCCCAACGAGCAGTACTTC
cdr3_aa: CASSSPNEQYF

v_call: TRBV11-2
j_call: TRBJ2-3
clone_size: once
d_call: -
cdr3_nt: TGTGCCAGCAGCTCCACAGATACGCAGTATTTT
cdr3_aa: CASSSTDTQYF

v_call: TRBV4-2
j_call: TRBJ2-7
clone_size: -
d_call: -
cdr3_nt: TGTGCCAGCAGCCACTCTAGGGGGGAATCCTACGAGCAGTACTTC
cdr3_aa: CASSHSRGESYEQYF

v_call: TRBV19
j_call: TRBJ2-7
clone_size: -
d_call: -
cdr3_nt: TGTGCCAGTAGTGGGGAGACCTACGAGCAGTACTTC
cdr3_aa: CASSGETYEQYF

v_call: TRBV7-9
j_call: TRBJ1-4
clone_size: -
d_call: TRBD1
cdr3_nt: TGTGCCAGCAGCCCCAGGGGGGGACAGAGGACAACTAATGAAAAACTGTTTTTT
cdr3_aa: CASSPRGGQRTTNEKLFF

v_call: TRBV6-5
j_call: TRBJ2-2
clone_size: -
d_call: -
cdr3_nt: TGTGCCAGCAGTTACAAGGACAGTTCTGCCGGGGAGCTGTTTTTT
cdr3_aa: CASSYKDSSAGELFF

v_call: TRBV9
j_call: TRBJ2-3
clone_size: -
d_call: TRBD2
cdr3_nt: TGTGCCAGCAGCGTTGGGGGGGACTTACGGGATACGCAGTATTTT
cdr3_aa: CASSVGGDLRDTQYF